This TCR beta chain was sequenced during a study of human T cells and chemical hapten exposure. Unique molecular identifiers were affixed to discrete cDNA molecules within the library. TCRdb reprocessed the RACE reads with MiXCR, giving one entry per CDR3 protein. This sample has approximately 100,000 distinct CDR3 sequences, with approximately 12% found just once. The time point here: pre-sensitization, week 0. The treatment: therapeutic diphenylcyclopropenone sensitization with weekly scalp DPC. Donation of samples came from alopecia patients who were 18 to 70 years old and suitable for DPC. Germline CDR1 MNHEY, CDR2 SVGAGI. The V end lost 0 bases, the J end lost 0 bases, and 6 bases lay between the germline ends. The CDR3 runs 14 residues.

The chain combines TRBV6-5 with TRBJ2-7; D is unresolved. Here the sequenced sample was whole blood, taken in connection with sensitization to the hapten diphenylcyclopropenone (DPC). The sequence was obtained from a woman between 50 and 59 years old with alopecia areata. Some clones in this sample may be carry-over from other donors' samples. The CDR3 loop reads CASSYSGSSYEQYF. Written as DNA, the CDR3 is TGTGCCAGCAGTTACTCGGGCAGCTCCTACGAGCAGTACTTC.